This TCR beta chain emerged from a study of shared clonotypes between healthy human individuals. V was pared by 6 bases and J by 5 bases, with 6 bases of the junction left unmatched. Germline CDR1 reads ENHRY; CDR2 reads SYGVKD. This CDR3 contains 13 residues. Sorted-subset replicate PCRs used 150 to 200 ng DNA, about 30,000 T cell genomes. The protocol was immunoSEQ multiplex PCR, while the TCRdb copy is restricted to in-frame clones and leaves out a portion. The top ten clones hold about 0.068% of a sample with around 510,000 clones, roughly 95% of them seen once. The donor cohort consisted entirely of Caucasian adults residing in Nashville, Tennessee.

The receptor was isolated from a woman aged 25 to 39 in good health. Specimen: naive CD4+ T cells sorted from blood. As for subset: CD45RA+ positively selected. The rearrangement uses TRBV10-3 and TRBJ1-1; 7 bases agree with TRBD1. The chain's CDR3 is CAISEGARTEAFF. The DNA for the CDR3 is TGTGCCATCAGCGAGGGGGCGAGGACTGAAGCTTTCTTT.